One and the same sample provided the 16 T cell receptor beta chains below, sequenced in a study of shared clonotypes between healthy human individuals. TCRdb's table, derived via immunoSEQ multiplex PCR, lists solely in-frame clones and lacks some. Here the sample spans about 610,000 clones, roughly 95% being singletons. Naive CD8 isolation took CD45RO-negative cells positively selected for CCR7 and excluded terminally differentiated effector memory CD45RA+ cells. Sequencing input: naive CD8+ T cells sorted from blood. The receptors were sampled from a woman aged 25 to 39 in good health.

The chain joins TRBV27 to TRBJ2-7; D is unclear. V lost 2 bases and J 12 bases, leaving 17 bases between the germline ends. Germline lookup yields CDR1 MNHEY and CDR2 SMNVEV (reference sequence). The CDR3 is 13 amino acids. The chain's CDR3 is CASSLGYQSDLYF. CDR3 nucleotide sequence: TGTGCCAGCAGTTTAGGGTACCAATCGGATTTGTACTTC.

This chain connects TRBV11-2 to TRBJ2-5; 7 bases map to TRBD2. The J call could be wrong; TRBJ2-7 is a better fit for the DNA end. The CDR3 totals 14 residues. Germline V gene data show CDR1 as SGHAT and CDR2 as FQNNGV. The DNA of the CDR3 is TGTGCCAGCAGCTTGGGACTAACCACCTACGAGCAGTACTTC. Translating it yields CASSLGLTTYEQYF.

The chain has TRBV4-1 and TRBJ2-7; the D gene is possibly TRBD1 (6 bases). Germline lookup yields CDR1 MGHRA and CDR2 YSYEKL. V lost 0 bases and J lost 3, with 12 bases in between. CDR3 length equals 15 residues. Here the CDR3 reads CASSQDQQGIYEQYF. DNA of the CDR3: TGCGCCAGCAGCCAAGATCAGCAGGGGATCTACGAGCAGTACTTC.

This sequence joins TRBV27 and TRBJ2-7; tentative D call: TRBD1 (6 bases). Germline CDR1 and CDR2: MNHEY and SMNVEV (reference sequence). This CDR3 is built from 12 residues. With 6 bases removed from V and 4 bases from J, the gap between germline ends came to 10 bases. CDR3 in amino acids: CASSPTGYEQYF. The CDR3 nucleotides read TGTGCCAGCAGCCCTACAGGGTACGAGCAGTACTTC.

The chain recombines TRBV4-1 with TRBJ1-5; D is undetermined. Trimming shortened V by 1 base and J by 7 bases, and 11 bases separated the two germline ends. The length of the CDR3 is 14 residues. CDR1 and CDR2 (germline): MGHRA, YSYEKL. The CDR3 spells CASSQVGDGQPQHF. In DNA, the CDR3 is TGCGCCAGCAGCCAAGTAGGAGATGGGCAGCCCCAGCATTTT.

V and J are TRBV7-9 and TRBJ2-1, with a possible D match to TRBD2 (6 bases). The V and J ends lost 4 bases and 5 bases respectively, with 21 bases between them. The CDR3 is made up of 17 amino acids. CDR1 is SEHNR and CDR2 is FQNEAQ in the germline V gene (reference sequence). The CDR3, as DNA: TGTGCCAGCAGCTCCGAGAAGGGAGGACTTATTAACAATGAGCAGTTCTTC. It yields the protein CASSSEKGGLINNEQFF.

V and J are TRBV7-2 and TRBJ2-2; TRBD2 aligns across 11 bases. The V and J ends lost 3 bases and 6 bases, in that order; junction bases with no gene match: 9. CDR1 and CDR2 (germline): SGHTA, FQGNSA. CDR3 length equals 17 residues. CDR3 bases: TGTGCCAGCAGCTTGCAGACTAGCGGGGTGTTCCCCGGGGAGCTGTTTTTT. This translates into CASSLQTSGVFPGELFF.

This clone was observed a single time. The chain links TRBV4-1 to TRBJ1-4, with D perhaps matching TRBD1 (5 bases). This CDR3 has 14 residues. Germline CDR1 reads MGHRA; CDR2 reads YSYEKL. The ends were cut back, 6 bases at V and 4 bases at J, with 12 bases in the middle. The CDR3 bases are TGCGCCAGCAGTTACAGGAACCTTAATGAAAAACTGTTTTTT. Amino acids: CASSYRNLNEKLFF.

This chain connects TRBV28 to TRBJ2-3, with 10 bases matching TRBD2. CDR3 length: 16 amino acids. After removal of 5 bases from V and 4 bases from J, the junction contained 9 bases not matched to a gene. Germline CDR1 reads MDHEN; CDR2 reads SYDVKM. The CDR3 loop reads CASSPLAGVDADTQYF. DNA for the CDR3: TGTGCCAGCAGTCCTCTAGCGGGAGTTGACGCAGATACGCAGTATTTT. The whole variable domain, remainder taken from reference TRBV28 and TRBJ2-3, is DVKVTQSSRYLVKRTGEKVFLECVQDMDHENMFWYRQDPGLGLRLIYFSYDVKMKEKGDIPEGYSVSREKKERFSLILESASTNQTSMYLCASSPLAGVDADTQYFGPGTRLTVL.

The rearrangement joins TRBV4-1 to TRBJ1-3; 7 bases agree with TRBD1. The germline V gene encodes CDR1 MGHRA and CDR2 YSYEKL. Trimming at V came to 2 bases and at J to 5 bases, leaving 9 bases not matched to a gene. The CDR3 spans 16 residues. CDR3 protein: CASSQRAWDSRNTIYF. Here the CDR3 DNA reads TGCGCCAGCAGCCAAAGGGCATGGGACAGCCGAAACACCATATATTTT.

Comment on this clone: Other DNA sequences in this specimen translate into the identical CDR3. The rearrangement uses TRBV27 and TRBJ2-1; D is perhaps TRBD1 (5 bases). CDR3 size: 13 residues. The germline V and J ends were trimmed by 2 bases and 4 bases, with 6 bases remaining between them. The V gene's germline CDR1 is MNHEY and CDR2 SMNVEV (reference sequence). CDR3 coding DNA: TGTGCCAGCAGTTTAAGACAGTACAATGAGCAGTTCTTC. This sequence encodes CASSLRQYNEQFF.

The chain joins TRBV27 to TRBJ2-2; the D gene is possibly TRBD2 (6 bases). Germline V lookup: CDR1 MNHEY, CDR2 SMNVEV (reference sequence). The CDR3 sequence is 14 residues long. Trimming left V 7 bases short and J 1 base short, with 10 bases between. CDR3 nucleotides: TGTGCCAGCATCCCCGGGGGGAACACCGGGGAGCTGTTTTTT. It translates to CASIPGGNTGELFF.

For the CDR3, the DNA is TGTGCCACCAGCAGAGGGACTAGCGGGAGGCGCTATGAGCAGTTCTTC. Protein: CATSRGTSGRRYEQFF. The chain employs TRBV15 and TRBJ2-1; 14 bases align to TRBD2. This CDR3 has 16 residues. With V trimmed by 1 base and J by 8 bases, 4 bases remained unmatched. CDR1 is LNHNV, CDR2 YYDKDF, per germline (reference sequence).

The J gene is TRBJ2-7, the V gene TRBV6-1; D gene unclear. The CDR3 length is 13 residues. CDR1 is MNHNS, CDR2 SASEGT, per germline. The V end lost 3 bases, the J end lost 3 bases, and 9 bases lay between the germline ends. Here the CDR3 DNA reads TGTGCCAGCAGTGACGCGGTGGGCTACGAGCAGTACTTC. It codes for CASSDAVGYEQYF.

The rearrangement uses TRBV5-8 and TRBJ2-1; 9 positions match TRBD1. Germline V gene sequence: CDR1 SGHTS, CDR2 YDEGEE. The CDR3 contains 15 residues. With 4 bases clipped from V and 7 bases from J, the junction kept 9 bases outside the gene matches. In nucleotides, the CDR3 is TGTGCCAGCAGCGATCCGGGACAGGGTCAGAATGAGCAGTTCTTC. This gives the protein CASSDPGQGQNEQFF.

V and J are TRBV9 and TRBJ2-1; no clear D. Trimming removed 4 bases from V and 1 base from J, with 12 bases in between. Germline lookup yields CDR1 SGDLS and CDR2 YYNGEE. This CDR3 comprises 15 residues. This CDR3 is CASSQREGSYNEQFF. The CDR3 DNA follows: TGTGCCAGCAGCCAGCGAGAAGGATCCTACAATGAGCAGTTCTTC.